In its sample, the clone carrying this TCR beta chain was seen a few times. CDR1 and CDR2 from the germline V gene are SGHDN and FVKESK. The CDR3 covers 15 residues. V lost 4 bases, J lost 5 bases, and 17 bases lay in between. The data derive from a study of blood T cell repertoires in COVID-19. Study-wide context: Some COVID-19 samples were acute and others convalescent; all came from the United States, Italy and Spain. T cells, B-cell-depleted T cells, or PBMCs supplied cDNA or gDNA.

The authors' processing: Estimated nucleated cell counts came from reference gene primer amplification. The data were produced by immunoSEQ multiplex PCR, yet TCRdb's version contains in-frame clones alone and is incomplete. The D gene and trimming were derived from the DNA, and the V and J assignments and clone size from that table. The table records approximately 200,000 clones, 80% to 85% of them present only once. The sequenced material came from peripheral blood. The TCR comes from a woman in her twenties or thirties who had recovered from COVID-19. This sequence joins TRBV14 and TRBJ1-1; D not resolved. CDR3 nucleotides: TGTGCCAGCAGCCTGATTAGTGGGAGTAATACTGAAGCTTTCTTT. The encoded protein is CASSLISGSNTEAFF. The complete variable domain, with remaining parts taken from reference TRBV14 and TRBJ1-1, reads EAGVTQFPSHSVIEKGQTVTLRCDPISGHDNLYWYRRVMGKEIKFLLHFVKESKQDESGMPNNRFLAERTGGTYSTLKVQPAELEDSGVYFCASSLISGSNTEAFFGQGTRLTVV.